The 6 T cell receptor beta chains presented below share a single source sample, sequenced in a study of blood T cell repertoires in COVID-19. Assay used: immunoSEQ multiplex PCR; TCRdb lists only in-frame clones, some missing. The repertoire includes 200,000 to 250,000 clones, approximately 87% of them detected once, and roughly 2.4% sits in the top ten. Sequencing was performed on peripheral blood. The receptors come from a woman between 50 and 59 years old with acute or convalescent COVID-19.

This clone occurred once. This chain joins TRBV2 and TRBJ2-2, with 11 bases that match TRBD2. V lost 2 bases to trimming and J lost 6 bases; unmatched junction nucleotides: 5. The CDR3 is 16 amino acids. Germline CDR1 reads SNHLY; CDR2 reads FYNNEI. CDR3 sequence: CASSEWASGGPGELFF. CDR3 sequence (DNA): TGTGCCAGCAGTGAATGGGCTAGCGGGGGGCCCGGGGAGCTGTTTTTT.

This chain connects TRBV7-2 to TRBJ2-3; TRBD1 might be the D (6 bases). V was trimmed by 1 base and J by 2 bases, leaving 10 bases between them. Looked up from germline, CDR1 is SGHTA and CDR2 is FQGNSA. The CDR3 sequence is 15 residues long. The CDR3, as DNA: TGTGCCAGCAGCTTAGAGGACAGAGCCACAGATACGCAGTATTTT. Translated, it gives CASSLEDRATDTQYF.

The chain couples TRBV24-1 to TRBJ2-1; a weak D match, TRBD1 (5 bases). The ends were cut back, 1 base at V and 2 bases at J, with 11 bases in the middle. Per the germline V gene, CDR1 is KGHDR and CDR2 is SFDVKD. The CDR3 extends over 16 amino acids. CDR3 in DNA: TGTGCCACCAGTGATTTCGGGCAGGGCGCCTACAATGAGCAGTTCTTC. Translated: CATSDFGQGAYNEQFF.

This chain links TRBV3-1 (or the pseudogene TRBV3-2) with TRBJ1-1; 8 nucleotides align to TRBD1. Per germline, CDR1 LGHDT and CDR2 YNNKEL (reference sequence). The length of the CDR3 is 14 residues. Trimming at V came to 5 bases and at J to 4 bases, leaving 6 bases not matched to a gene. The chain's CDR3 is CASSTTGAATEAFF. For the CDR3, the DNA is TGTGCCAGCAGCACGACAGGGGCTGCCACTGAAGCTTTCTTT.

This clone was found a few times. The chain's CDR3 is CASSQAREAYEQYF. The CDR3 region has the DNA TGTGCCAGCAGCCAAGCCAGGGAAGCCTACGAGCAGTACTTC. This chain uses TRBV4-2 with TRBJ2-7; D is possibly TRBD1 (5 bases). Germline V lookup: CDR1 LGHNA, CDR2 YNFKEQ. Trimming shortened V by 1 base and J by 2 bases, and 9 bases separated the two germline ends. The CDR3 totals 14 residues.

The chain couples TRBV10-3 to TRBJ1-1; a possible D gene is TRBD1 (5 bases). V lost 10 bases, J lost 4 bases, and 10 bases lay in between. The CDR3 runs to 11 residues. Germline V CDR1 and CDR2: ENHRY, SYGVKD. The CDR3 here is CATGGGTEAFF. CDR3 coding DNA: TGTGCCACGGGGGGAGGCACTGAAGCTTTCTTT.